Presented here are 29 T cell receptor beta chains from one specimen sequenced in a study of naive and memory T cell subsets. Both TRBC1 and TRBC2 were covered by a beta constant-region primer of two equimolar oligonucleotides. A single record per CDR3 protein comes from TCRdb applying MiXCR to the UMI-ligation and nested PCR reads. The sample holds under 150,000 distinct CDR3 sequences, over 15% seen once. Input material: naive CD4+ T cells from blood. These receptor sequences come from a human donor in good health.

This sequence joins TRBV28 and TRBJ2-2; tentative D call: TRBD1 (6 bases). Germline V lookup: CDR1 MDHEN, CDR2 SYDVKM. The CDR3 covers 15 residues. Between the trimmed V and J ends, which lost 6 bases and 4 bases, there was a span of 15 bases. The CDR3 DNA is TGTGCCAGCAGGGGGGCAGGGGTGTCCACCGGGGAGCTGTTTTTT. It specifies CASRGAGVSTGELFF.

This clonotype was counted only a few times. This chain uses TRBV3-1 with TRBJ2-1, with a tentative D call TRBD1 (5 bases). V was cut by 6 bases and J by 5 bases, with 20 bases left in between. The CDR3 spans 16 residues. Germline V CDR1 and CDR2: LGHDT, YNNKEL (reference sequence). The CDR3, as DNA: TGTGCCAGCAGTCCTTTCGAAGACAGCATCCACAATGAGCAGTTCTTC. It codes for CASSPFEDSIHNEQFF.

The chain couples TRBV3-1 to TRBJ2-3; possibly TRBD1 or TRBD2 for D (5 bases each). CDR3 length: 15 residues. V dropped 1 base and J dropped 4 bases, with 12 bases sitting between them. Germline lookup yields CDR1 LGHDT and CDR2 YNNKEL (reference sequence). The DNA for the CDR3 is TGTGCCAGCAGCCAAGGGGGACCGATATCAGATACGCAGTATTTT. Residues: CASSQGGPISDTQYF.

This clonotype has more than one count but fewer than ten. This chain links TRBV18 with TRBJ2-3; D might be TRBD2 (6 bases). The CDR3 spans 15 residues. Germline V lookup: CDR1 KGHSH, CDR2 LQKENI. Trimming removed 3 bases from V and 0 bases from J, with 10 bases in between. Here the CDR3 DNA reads TGTGCCAGCTCACCCGCGGGACCAAGCACAGATACGCAGTATTTT. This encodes CASSPAGPSTDTQYF.

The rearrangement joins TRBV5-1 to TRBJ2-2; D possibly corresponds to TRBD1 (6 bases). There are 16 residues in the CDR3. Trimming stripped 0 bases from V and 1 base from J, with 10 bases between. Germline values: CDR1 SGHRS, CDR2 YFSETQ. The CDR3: CASSLGTGLNTGELFF. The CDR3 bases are TGCGCCAGCAGCTTGGGTACAGGGTTGAACACCGGGGAGCTGTTTTTT.

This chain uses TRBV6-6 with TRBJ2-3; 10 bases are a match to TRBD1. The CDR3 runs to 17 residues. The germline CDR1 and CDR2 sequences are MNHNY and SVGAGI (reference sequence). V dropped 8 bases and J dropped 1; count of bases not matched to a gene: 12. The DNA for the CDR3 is TGTGCCAGCGAGGTTTTTGCCGGGACAGGGGGCACAGATACGCAGTATTTT. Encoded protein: CASEVFAGTGGTDTQYF.

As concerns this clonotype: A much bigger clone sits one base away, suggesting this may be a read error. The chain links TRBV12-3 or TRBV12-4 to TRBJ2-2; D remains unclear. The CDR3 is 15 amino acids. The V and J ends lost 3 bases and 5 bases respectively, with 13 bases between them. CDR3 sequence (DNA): TGTGCCAGCAGTTTCGAGGAACTTTGTACCGGGGAGCTGTTTTTT. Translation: CASSFEELCTGELFF.

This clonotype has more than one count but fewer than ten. CDR3 nucleotides: TGTGCCAGCAGTTTACTGGGGGGTGAAGCTTTCTTT. Protein product: CASSLLGGEAFF. This sequence joins TRBV28 and TRBJ1-1; TRBD1 is a possible D gene (5 bases). Germline CDR1 reads MDHEN; CDR2 reads SYDVKM. There are 12 residues in the CDR3. Between the trimmed V and J ends, which lost 2 bases and 7 bases, there was a span of 8 bases.

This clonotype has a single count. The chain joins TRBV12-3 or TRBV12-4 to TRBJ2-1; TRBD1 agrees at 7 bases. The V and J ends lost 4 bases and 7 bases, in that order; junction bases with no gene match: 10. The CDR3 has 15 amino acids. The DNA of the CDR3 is TGTGCCAGCAGTTGGCATAGACAGGGAAGGAATGAGCAGTTCTTC. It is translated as CASSWHRQGRNEQFF.

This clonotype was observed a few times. The CDR3 spells CASSASGGVYEQYF. The CDR3 nucleotides are TGTGCCAGCAGTGCTTCCGGAGGGGTATACGAGCAGTACTTC. The chain couples TRBV2 to TRBJ2-7; maybe TRBD2 (6 bases). The CDR3 sequence is 14 residues long. V gave up 4 bases and J gave up 4 bases, with 14 bases separating them. Germline values: CDR1 SNHLY, CDR2 FYNNEI.

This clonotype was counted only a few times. DNA for the CDR3: TGTGCCAGCAGCTACAGGGGACAGTCGGCTGGGGCCAACGTCCTGACTTTC. It codes for CASSYRGQSAGANVLTF. The V gene is TRBV7-2, the J gene TRBJ2-6; 7 nucleotides align to TRBD1. This CDR3 is 17 amino acids long. Germline V gene sequence: CDR1 SGHTA, CDR2 FQGNSA. V lost 4 bases and J lost 2; bases outside the gene matches: 8.

The CDR3 nucleotides read TGTGCCAGCAGAATAAGGACAGGGCGCAATGAGCAGTTCTTC. This encodes CASRIRTGRNEQFF. The chain has TRBV6-5 and TRBJ2-1; 8 nucleotides agree with TRBD1. The CDR3 runs 14 residues. The trim removed 6 bases at V and 6 bases at J, leaving 7 bases unmatched. Germline CDR1 is MNHEY and CDR2 is SVGAGI.

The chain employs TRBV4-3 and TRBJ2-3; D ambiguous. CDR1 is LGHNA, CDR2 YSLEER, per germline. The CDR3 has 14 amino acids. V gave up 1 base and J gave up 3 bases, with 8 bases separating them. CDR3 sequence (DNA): TGCGCCAGCAGCCAAGGACCCGGGACAGATACGCAGTATTTT. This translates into CASSQGPGTDTQYF.

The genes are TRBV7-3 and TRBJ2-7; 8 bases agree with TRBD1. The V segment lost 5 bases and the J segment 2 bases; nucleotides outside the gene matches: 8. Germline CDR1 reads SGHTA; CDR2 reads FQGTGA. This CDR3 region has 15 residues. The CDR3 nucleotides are TGTGCCAGCAGCCCCGGGCAGGGGGCCGCCTACGAGCAGTACTTC. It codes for CASSPGQGAAYEQYF.

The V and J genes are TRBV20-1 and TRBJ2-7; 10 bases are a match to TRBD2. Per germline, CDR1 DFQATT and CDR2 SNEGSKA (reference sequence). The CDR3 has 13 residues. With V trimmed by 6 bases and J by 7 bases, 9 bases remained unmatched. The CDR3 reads CSALAGVISEQYF. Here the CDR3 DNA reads TGCAGTGCCCTAGCGGGAGTTATATCGGAGCAGTACTTC.

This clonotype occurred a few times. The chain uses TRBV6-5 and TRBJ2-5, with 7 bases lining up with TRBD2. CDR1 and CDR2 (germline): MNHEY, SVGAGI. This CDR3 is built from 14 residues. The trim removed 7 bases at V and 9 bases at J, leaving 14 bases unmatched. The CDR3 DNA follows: TGTGCCAGCACCCTGAGGGCTAGTGCGGGGGCCCAGTACTTC. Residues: CASTLRASAGAQYF.

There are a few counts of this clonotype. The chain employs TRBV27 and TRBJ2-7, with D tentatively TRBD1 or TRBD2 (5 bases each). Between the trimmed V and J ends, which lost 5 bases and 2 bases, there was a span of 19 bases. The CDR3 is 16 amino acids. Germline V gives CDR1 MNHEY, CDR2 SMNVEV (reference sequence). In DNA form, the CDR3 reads TGTGCCAGCAGTCCAGGCCCCGGGACCGCGACCTACGAGCAGTACTTC. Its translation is CASSPGPGTATYEQYF.

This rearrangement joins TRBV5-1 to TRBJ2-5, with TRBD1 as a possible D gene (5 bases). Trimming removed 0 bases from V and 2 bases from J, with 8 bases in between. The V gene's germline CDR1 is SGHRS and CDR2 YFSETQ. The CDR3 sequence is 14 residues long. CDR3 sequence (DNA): TGCGCCAGCAGCTTGGTTCCAGGGCAAGAGACCCAGTACTTC. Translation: CASSLVPGQETQYF.

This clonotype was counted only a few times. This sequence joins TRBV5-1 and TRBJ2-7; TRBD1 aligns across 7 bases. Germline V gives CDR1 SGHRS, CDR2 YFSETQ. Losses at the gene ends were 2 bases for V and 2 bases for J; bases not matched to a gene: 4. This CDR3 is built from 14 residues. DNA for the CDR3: TGCGCCAGCAGCTTTACAGGGGCCCCCTACGAGCAGTACTTC. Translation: CASSFTGAPYEQYF.

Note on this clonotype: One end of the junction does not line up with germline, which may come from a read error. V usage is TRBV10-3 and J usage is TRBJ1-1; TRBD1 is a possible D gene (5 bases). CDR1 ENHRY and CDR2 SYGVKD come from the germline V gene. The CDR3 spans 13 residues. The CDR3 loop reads CAVSEGYNTEAFF. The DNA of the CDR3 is TGTGCCGTCAGTGAGGGGTATAACACTGAAGCTTTCTTT.

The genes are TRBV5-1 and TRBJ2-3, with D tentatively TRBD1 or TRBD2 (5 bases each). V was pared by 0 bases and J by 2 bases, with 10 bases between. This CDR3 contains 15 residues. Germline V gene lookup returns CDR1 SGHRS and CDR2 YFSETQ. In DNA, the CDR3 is TGCGCCAGCAGCTTGGGGGACCGCGACACAGATACGCAGTATTTT. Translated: CASSLGDRDTDTQYF.

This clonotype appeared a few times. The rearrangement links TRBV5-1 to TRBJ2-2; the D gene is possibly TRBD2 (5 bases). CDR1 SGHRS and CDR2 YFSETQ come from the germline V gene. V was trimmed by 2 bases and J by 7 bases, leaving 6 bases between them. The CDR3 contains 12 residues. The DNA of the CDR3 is TGCGCCAGCAGCTTCGAGGGCGGGGAGCTGTTTTTT. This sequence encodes CASSFEGGELFF.

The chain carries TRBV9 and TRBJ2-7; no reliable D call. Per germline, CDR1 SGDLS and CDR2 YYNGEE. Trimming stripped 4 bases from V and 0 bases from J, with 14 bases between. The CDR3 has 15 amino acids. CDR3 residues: CASSPLAGVSYEQYF. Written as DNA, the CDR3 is TGTGCCAGCAGCCCCCTGGCAGGTGTCTCCTACGAGCAGTACTTC.

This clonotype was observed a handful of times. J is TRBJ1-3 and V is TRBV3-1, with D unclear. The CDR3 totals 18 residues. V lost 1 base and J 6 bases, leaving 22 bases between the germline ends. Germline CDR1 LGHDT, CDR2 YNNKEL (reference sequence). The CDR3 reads CASSQGRLSGSGANTIYF. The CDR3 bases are TGTGCCAGCAGCCAAGGTCGACTTTCGGGTAGTGGTGCAAACACCATATATTTT.

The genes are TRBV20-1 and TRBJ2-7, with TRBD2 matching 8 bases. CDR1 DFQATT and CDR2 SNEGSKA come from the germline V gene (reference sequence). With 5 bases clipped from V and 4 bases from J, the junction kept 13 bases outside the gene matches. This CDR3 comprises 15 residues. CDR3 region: CSARIIAGLLYEQYF. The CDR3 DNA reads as TGCAGTGCTCGGATAATAGCGGGGCTACTTTACGAGCAGTACTTC.

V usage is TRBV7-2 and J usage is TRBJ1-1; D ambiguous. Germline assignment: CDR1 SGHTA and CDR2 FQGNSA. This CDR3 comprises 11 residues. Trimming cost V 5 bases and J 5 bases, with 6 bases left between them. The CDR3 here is CASSIGTEAFF. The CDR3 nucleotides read TGTGCCAGCAGCATTGGTACTGAAGCTTTCTTT.

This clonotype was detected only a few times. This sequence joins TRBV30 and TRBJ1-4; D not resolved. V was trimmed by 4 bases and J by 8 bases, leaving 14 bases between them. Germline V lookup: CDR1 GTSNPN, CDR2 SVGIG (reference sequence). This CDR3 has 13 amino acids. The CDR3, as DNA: TGTGCCTGGAACTCAGGATCGGAGGAAAAACTGTTTTTT. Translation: CAWNSGSEEKLFF.

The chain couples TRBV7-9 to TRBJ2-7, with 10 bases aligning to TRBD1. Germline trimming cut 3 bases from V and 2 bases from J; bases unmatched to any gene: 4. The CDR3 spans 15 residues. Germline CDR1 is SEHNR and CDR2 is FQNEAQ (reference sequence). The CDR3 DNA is TGTGCCAGCAGCTTCTTCGGACAGGGGGCCTACGAGCAGTACTTC. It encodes CASSFFGQGAYEQYF.

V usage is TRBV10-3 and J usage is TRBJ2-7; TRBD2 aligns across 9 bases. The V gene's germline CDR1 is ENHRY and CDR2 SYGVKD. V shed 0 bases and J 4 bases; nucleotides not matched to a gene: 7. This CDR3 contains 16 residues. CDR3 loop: CAISESQGLASYEQYF. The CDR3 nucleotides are TGTGCCATCAGTGAGTCCCAAGGACTAGCGTCATACGAGCAGTACTTC.